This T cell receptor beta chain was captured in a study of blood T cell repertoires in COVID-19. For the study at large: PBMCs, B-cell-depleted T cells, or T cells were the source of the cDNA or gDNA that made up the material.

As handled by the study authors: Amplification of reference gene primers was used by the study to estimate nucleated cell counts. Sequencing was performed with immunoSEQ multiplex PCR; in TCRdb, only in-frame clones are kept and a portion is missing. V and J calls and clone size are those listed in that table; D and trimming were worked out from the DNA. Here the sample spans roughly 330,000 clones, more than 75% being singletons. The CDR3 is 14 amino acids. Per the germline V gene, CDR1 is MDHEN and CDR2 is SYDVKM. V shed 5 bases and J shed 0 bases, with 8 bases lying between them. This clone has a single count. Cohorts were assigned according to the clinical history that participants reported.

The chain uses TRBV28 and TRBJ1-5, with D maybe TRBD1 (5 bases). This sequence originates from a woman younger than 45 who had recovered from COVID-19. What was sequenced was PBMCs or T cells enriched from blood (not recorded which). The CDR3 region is CASSIQGSNQPQHF. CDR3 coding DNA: TGTGCCAGCAGTATCCAGGGTAGCAATCAGCCCCAGCATTTT.